The T cell receptor beta chain under discussion was sequenced for a study of blood T cell repertoires in COVID-19. In the study overall: Samples came from the United States, Italy and Spain, spanning acute and convalescent COVID-19.

The V segment lost 4 bases and the J segment 1 base; nucleotides outside the gene matches: 15. The germline CDR1 and CDR2 sequences are LGHDT and YNNKEL (reference sequence). The length of the CDR3 is 18 residues. Measured with immunoSEQ multiplex PCR; TCRdb has only the in-frame clones, and not every one. The table lists under 200,000 clones, less than 85% of them singletons. Seattle patient enrollment occurred during active infection, with longitudinal follow-up thereafter. The rearrangement uses TRBV3-1 (or the pseudogene TRBV3-2) and TRBJ2-7, with 8 bases fitting TRBD1. The source is a woman in her sixties or seventies with COVID-19, enrolled during active disease. The sample consisted of peripheral blood. CDR3 DNA: TGTGCCAGCAGCCGAGGAGCCCAGGGCAGGGGGCGTTCCTACGAGCAGTACTTC. Translating it yields CASSRGAQGRGRSYEQYF.